This is a list of T cell receptor beta chains from one sample in a study of response to subunit inactivated influenza vaccine. TCRdb re-analysed the RT-PCR reads in MiXCR, keeping a single row per CDR3 protein. The top ten hold approximately 6.5% of the sample, which has about 700,000 distinct CDR3 sequences, 14% seen once. The sequencing here drew on PBMCs from blood, taken around 14 days before vaccination. The receptors derive from a man in his fifties or sixties who received an inactivated influenza vaccine. CDR3s include the opening cysteine and the closing phenylalanine or tryptophan. Each record gives: CDR3 protein, CDR3 DNA, J gene, clone size, D gene, V gene. The D gene is left open where the match is weak. Clone size is given for some rows only: seen once, a few or many times, or a class if the clone is expanded.

CSGKYSGNTIYF TGCAGCGGGAAGTACTCTGGAAACACCATATATTTT TRBJ1-3 - - TRBV29-1
CASRGWQANYGYTF TGTGCCAGCAGGGGATGGCAAGCTAACTATGGCTACACCTTC TRBJ1-2 - - TRBV27
CASSYSEVGGRGYGYTF TGTGCCAGCAGTTACTCGGAGGTTGGGGGGCGCGGCTATGGCTACACCTTC TRBJ1-2 few - TRBV6-5
CASSSLSGRGWGEQYF TGTGCCAGCAGTTCCTTAAGCGGGAGAGGGTGGGGCGAGCAGTACTTC TRBJ2-7 many TRBD2 TRBV28
CASRVAGWYNEQFF TGTGCCAGCAGGGTAGCGGGGTGGTACAATGAGCAGTTCTTC TRBJ2-1 - TRBD2 TRBV3-1
CASSGTSGSPGELFF TGTGCCAGCAGTGGGACTAGCGGGAGCCCCGGGGAGCTGTTTTTT TRBJ2-2 - TRBD2 TRBV6-1
CATTPGEADTQYF TGTGCCACCACCCCTGGAGAGGCAGATACGCAGTATTTT TRBJ2-3 - - TRBV10-3
CASTRDGANTGELFF TGTGCCAGCACCCGGGACGGCGCGAACACCGGGGAGCTGTTTTTT TRBJ2-2 few - TRBV6-2/TRBV6-3
CASSLMWLGGNEQFF TGTGCCAGCAGCTTAATGTGGTTAGGGGGGAATGAGCAGTTCTTC TRBJ2-1 few - TRBV7-2
CSARSTIRGELFF TGCAGTGCTAGAAGCACTATTCGAGGGGAGCTGTTTTTT TRBJ2-2 few - TRBV20-1
CASSPGLEAFSYEQYF TGTGCCAGCTCACCCGGACTGGAAGCGTTCTCCTACGAGCAGTACTTC TRBJ2-7 - - TRBV18
CASDGGSLNEQFF TGTGCCAGCGACGGGGGGTCATTAAATGAGCAGTTCTTC TRBJ2-1 - TRBD2 TRBV7-9
CSARGDRDNQPQHF TGCAGTGCTAGAGGGGACAGGGACAATCAGCCCCAGCATTTT TRBJ1-5 - TRBD1 TRBV20-1
CASSVTGGLTFRTEQFF TGTGCCAGCAGCGTTACGGGGGGCCTGACCTTCAGGACTGAGCAGTTCTTC TRBJ2-1 - - TRBV7-8
CASSTPLRSYNEQFF TGTGCCAGCAGCACCCCGCTTCGATCCTACAATGAGCAGTTCTTC TRBJ2-1 many - TRBV5-5
CASSPGPGNTEAFF TGTGCCAGCAGCCCAGGGCCAGGGAACACTGAAGCTTTCTTT TRBJ1-1 many - TRBV4-2
CASSLKSYEQYF TGTGCCAGCAGTTTGAAGTCCTACGAGCAGTACTTC TRBJ2-7 - - TRBV12-3/TRBV12-4
CASSPRYDTQYF TGTGCCAGCAGCCCGAGATACGATACGCAGTATTTT TRBJ2-3 few - TRBV7-9
CSARDGGGGTEAFF TGCAGTGCTAGAGATGGGGGCGGTGGCACTGAAGCTTTCTTT TRBJ1-1 - - TRBV20-1
CASSRTGGEYEQYF TGCGCCAGCAGTCGGACAGGGGGGGAATACGAGCAGTACTTC TRBJ2-7 few TRBD1 TRBV4-3
CASSGTGGAGEAFF TGTGCCAGCAGCGGAACAGGGGGCGCGGGTGAAGCTTTCTTT TRBJ1-1 many TRBD1 TRBV9
CASSGLGGGAYYEQYF TGTGCCAGCAGTGGCCTTGGGGGGGGGGCTTACTACGAGCAGTACTTC TRBJ2-7 few - TRBV6-1
CASSPGPGGEKLFF TGTGCCAGCTCACCCGGCCCAGGTGGCGAAAAACTGTTTTTT TRBJ1-4 few - TRBV18
CASSDPRLAVKKTQYF TGTGCCAGCAGTGACCCGAGACTAGCGGTTAAAAAGACCCAGTACTTC TRBJ2-5 few TRBD2 TRBV25-1
CASSPLSDRDEQYF TGTGCCAGCAGCCCCTTATCGGACAGAGACGAGCAGTACTTC TRBJ2-7 few - TRBV14
CASSQAAGAFIGNIQYF TGCGCCAGCAGCCAAGCGGCAGGGGCCTTTATTGGGAACATTCAGTACTTC TRBJ2-4 - - TRBV4-3